A single sample gave rise to the 3 T cell receptor beta chains below, sequenced in a study of CXCR3-negative and CXCR3-positive naive CD8 T cells. The libraries of TRB cDNA were constructed through 5' RACE using UMI labels. TCRdb derives one entry per CDR3 protein from the 5' RACE reads, leaving out DNA. The sample holds 45,000 to 70,000 distinct CDR3 sequences. Sequencing was performed on memory CD8+ T cells from blood. The receptors originated from a human donor in good health. Some clones in this sample may be carry-over from other donors' samples.

This chain links TRBV29-1 with TRBJ2-5; TCRdb gives TRBD1 as the D gene, but with no DNA this cannot be confirmed. The CDR3 totals 15 residues. The germline CDR1 and CDR2 sequences are SQVTM and ANQGSEA. Here the CDR3 reads CSAPGRTGMYETQYF.

The chain uses TRBV7-9 and TRBJ2-7; absent DNA, TCRdb's TRBD2 call cannot be checked. Germline lookup yields CDR1 SEHNR and CDR2 FQNEAQ (reference sequence). The CDR3 extends over 17 amino acids. The CDR3: CASSDESSGGASYEQYF.

V and J are TRBV29-1 and TRBJ2-3; TCRdb indicates TRBD1, and absent DNA this call remains unverified. The CDR3 has 11 amino acids. Per the germline V gene, CDR1 is SQVTM and CDR2 is ANQGSEA. CDR3 loop: CSAGEAVLRIF.